A single sample gave rise to the 2 T cell receptor beta chains below, sequenced in a study of blood T cell repertoires in COVID-19. Produced via immunoSEQ multiplex PCR; TCRdb's table is partial and in-frame only. This sample has roughly 77,000 clones, with 85% to 90% found just once. Sequencing input: peripheral blood. Receptors originate from a woman older than 75 with active COVID-19.

The chain uses TRBV6-5 and TRBJ2-1; 8 bases align to TRBD2. CDR3 length equals 15 residues. V dropped 8 bases and J dropped 9; count of bases not matched to a gene: 15. Germline-derived CDR1 and CDR2 are MNHEY and SVGAGI. The CDR3 sequence is CASLRGLDAGGEQFF. The CDR3 DNA reads as TGTGCCAGCCTTCGCGGACTAGACGCGGGAGGTGAGCAGTTCTTC.

The sample holds one count of this clone. The chain recombines TRBV11-2 with TRBJ2-7, with TRBD2 matching 11 bases. The CDR3 sequence is 15 residues long. Germline loops: CDR1 SGHAT, CDR2 FQNNGV. V gave up 3 bases and J gave up 5 bases; unmatched junction bases: 6. The CDR3 DNA is TGTGCCAGCAGCTTTACTAGCGGGAGTCCCCACGAGCAGTACTTC. Encoded protein: CASSFTSGSPHEQYF.